What follows describes a single TCR beta chain. This specimen comes from a study of blood T cell repertoires in COVID-19. Turning to the study itself: COVID-19 samples collected from the United States, Italy and Spain covered acute and convalescent phases. Sources were T cells, B-cell-depleted T cells, or PBMCs; the material itself was cDNA or gDNA.

Original handling: Cell counts per sample came from amplifying reference gene primers. Here immunoSEQ multiplex PCR was the method, and the copy in TCRdb shows in-frame clones only, minus some. V, J and clone size reflect that table, while D and trimming were determined from the DNA. In the table there are about 50,000 clones, less than 80% of which are singletons. V lost 4 bases to trimming and J lost 8 bases; unmatched junction nucleotides: 13. Germline values: CDR1 SGHRS, CDR2 YFSETQ. The CDR3 is made up of 16 amino acids. The sequence came from a man aged 65 to 79 with acute or convalescent COVID-19. The rearrangement joins TRBV5-1 to TRBJ1-4; TRBD1 matches 8 bases. The sequenced sample was peripheral blood. Written as DNA, the CDR3 is TGCGCCAGCAGCGCAAGAGACAGGGGATTCGGGGAAAAACTGTTTTTT. This sequence encodes CASSARDRGFGEKLFF.